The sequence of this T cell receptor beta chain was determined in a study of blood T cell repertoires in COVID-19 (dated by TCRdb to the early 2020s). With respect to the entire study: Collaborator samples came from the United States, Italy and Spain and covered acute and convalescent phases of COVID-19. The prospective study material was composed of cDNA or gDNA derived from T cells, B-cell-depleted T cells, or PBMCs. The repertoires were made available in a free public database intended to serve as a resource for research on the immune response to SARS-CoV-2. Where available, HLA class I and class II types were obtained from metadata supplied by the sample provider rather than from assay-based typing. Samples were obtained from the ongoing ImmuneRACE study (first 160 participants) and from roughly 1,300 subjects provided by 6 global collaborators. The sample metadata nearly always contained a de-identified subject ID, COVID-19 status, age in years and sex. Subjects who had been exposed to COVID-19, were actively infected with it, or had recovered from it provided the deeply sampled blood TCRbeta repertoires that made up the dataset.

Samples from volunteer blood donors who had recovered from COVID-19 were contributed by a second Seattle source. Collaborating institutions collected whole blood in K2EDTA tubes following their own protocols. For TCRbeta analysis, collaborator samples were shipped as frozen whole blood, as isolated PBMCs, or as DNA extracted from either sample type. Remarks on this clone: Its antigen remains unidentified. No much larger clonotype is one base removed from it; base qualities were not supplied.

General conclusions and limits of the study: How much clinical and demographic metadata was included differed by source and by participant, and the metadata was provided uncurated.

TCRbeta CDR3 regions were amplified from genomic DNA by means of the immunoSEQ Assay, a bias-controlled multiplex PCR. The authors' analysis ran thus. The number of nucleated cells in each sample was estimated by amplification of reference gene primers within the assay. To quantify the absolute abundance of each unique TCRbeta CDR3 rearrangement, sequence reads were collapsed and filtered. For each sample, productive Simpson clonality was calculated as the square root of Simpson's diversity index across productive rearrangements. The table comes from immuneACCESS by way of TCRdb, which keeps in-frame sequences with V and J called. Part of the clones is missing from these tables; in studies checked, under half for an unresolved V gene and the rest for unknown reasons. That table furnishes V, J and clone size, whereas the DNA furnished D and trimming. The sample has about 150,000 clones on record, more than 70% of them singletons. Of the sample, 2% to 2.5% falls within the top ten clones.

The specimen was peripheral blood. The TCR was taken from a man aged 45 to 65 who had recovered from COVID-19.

CDR3 region: CASSSTGSGELFF. The DNA sequence follows: TGTGCCAGCAGTTCGACAGGGTCCGGGGAGCTGTTTTTT. The rearrangement combines TRBV6-5 with TRBJ2-2, with 7 junctional bases fitting TRBD1. CDR1 and CDR2 were assigned from the germline V gene as MNHEY and SVGAGI. Compared with germline, V lacks 4 bases and J lacks 6 bases; bases without a gene match: 2. Taken from cysteine to phenylalanine, the CDR3 has 13 residues. Left in the record is the CDR3 DNA by itself, 39 bases read in frame from the first base.